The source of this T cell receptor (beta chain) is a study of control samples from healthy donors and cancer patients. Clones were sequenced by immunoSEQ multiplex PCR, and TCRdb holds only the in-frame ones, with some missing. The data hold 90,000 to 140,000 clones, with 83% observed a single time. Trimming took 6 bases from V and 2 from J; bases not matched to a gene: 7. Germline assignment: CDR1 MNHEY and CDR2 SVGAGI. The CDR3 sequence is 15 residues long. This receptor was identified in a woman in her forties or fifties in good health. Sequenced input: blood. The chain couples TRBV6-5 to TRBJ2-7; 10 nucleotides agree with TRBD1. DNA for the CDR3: TGTGCCAGCAGCGCAGGACAGGGGGATACCTACGAGCAGTACTTC. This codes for CASSAGQGDTYEQYF.